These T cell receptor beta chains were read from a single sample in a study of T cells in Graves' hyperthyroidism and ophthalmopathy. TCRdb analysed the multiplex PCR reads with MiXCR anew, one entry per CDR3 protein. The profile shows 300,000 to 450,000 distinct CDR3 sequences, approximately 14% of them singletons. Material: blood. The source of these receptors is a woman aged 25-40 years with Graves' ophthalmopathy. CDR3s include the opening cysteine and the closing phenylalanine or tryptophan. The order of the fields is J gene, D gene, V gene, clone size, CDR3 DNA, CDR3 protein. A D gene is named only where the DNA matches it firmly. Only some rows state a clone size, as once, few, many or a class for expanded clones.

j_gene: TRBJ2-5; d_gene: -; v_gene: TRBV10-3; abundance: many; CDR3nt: TGTGCCATTAGAGAGGATGAGACCCAGTACTTC; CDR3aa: CAIREDETQYF
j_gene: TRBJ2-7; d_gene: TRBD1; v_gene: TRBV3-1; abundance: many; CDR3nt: TGTGCCAGCAGCCCCCGGGACAGCCCCTACGAGCAGTACTTC; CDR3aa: CASSPRDSPYEQYF
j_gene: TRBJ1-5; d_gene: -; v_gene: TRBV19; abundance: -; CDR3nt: TGTGCCAGTAGTATATCGGGAAGCAATCAGCCCCAGCATTTT; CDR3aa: CASSISGSNQPQHF
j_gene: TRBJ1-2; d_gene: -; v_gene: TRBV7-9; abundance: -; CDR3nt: TGTGCCAGCAGCCCCCCGGGGGAAGTGGGCTACACCTTC; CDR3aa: CASSPPGEVGYTF
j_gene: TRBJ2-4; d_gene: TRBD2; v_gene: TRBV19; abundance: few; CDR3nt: TGTGCCAGTAGAAACCCTAGCGGACTTCTCAAAAACATTCAGTACTTC; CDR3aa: CASRNPSGLLKNIQYF
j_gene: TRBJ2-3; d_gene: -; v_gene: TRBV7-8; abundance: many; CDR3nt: TGTGCCAGCAGCTCCTTCTCCACCACAGTGGATACGCAGTATTTT; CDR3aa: CASSSFSTTVDTQYF
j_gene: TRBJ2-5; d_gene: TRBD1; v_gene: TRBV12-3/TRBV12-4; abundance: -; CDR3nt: TGTGCCAGCAGTCCCGACAGGGCAGGAAAGACCCAGTACTTC; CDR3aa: CASSPDRAGKTQYF
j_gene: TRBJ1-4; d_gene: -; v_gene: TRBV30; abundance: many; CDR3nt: TGTGCCTGGGCCCTTGGGCCCTGGGAAAAACTGTTTTTT; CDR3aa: CAWALGPWEKLFF
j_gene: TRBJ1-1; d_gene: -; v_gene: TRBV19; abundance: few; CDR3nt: TGTGCCAGTAGTACCCCAATTCGGCGCCGCACTGAAGCTTTCTTT; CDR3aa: CASSTPIRRRTEAFF
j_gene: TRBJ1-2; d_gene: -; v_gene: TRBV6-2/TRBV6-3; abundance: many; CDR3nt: TGTGCCAGCAGACGCGGCCAGGGACGGACAGAAGGCTATGGCTACACCTTC; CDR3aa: CASRRGQGRTEGYGYTF
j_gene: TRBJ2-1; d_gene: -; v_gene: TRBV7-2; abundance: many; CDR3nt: TGTGCCAGCAGCATCCGACAGGCGATTTACAATGAGCAGTTCTTC; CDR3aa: CASSIRQAIYNEQFF
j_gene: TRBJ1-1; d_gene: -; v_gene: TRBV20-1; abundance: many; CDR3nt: TGCAGTGCTAGAGATCGTGGGGGGCTTGAAAGCACTGAAGCTTTCTTT; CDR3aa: CSARDRGGLESTEAFF
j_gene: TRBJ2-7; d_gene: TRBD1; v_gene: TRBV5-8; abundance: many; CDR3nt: TGTGCCAGCAGCCTCAGGGGGCGCTGGCACGAGCAGTACTTC; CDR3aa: CASSLRGRWHEQYF
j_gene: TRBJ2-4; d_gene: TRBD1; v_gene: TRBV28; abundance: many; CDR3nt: TGTGCCAGCAGCTCGGTGGCAGGGGGCTTTCAGTACTTC; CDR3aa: CASSSVAGGFQYF